The rows below give T cell receptor beta chains drawn from one sample of a study of cytomegalovirus exposure and HLA in healthy donors. The data were produced by immunoSEQ multiplex PCR, yet TCRdb's version contains in-frame clones alone and is incomplete. The profile shows 150,000 to 200,000 clones, over 65% of them singletons. The sample consisted of PBMCs. The source is a young man in good health and CMV-seronegative. Both conserved end residues are part of each CDR3. D genes are given only for firm matches. Expanded clones get a size class; other rows say once, few or many, or leave the size out.

>TRBV29-1|TRBD2|TRBJ2-3|NA|14
CSVDERGVADTQYF
TGCAGCGTCGATGAGCGGGGGGTGGCAGATACGCAGTATTTT
>TRBV28|NA|TRBJ1-1|few|14
CASSLPGGNTEAFF
TGTGCCAGCAGTTTACCCGGGGGGAACACTGAAGCTTTCTTT
>TRBV19|NA|TRBJ1-4|NA|15
CASRDPSGANEKLFF
TGTGCCAGTAGGGACCCCTCAGGGGCTAATGAAAAACTGTTTTTT
>TRBV4-2|NA|TRBJ2-5|few|14
CASSQEGLRGTQYF
TGTGCCAGCAGCCAAGAGGGACTCCGGGGGACCCAGTACTTC
>TRBV2|NA|TRBJ1-3|NA|12
CASATGGNTIYF
TGTGCCAGCGCGACAGGAGGAAACACCATATATTTT
>TRBV5-4|NA|TRBJ1-1|NA|15
CASSLEGVPNTEAFF
TGTGCCAGCAGCTTGGAGGGGGTCCCTAACACTGAAGCTTTCTTT
>TRBV19|NA|TRBJ1-5|NA|13
CASSWSGNQPQHF
TGTGCCAGTAGTTGGTCAGGCAATCAGCCCCAGCATTTT
>TRBV28|TRBD1|TRBJ1-5|NA|15
CASRRTGVSNQPQHF
TGTGCCAGCAGGAGGACAGGGGTAAGCAATCAGCCCCAGCATTTT
>TRBV28|NA|TRBJ2-3|NA|15
CASSSQRTSTDTQYF
TGTGCCAGCAGTTCCCAGCGGACTAGCACAGATACGCAGTATTTT
>TRBV19|TRBD2|TRBJ2-7|NA|13
CASRTSGGYEQYF
TGTGCCAGCCGGACTAGCGGGGGGTACGAGCAGTACTTC
>TRBV12-5|TRBD2|TRBJ2-1|NA|16
CASGLTRTSGRNEQFF
TGTGCTAGTGGTTTGACCCGGACTAGCGGGAGGAATGAGCAGTTCTTC